Each of the 17 T cell receptor beta chains below was sequenced from the same sample in a study of blood T cell repertoires in COVID-19. TCRdb's table, derived via immunoSEQ multiplex PCR, lists solely in-frame clones and lacks some. The profile shows approximately 100,000 clones, around 83% of them singletons. What was sequenced was peripheral blood. Receptors were obtained from an elderly woman with active or convalescent COVID-19.

This chain uses TRBV2 with TRBJ1-5, with TRBD1 matching over 7 bases. V dropped 4 bases and J dropped 2; count of bases not matched to a gene: 5. Germline CDR1 and CDR2: SNHLY and FYNNEI. The CDR3 loop spans 15 amino acids. In DNA form, the CDR3 reads TGTGCCAGCAGTGGGGGACAGTCAGGCAATCAGCCCCAGCATTTT. It yields the protein CASSGGQSGNQPQHF.

This rearrangement joins TRBV3-1 (or the pseudogene TRBV3-2) to TRBJ1-2; 7 nucleotides agree with TRBD1. Germline CDR1 and CDR2: LGHDT and YNNKEL (reference sequence). V was clipped by 4 bases and J by 3 bases; unmatched bases: 8. The CDR3 runs 15 residues. The CDR3 nucleotides read TGTGCCAGCAGCCTCGCCGGGACAGAGGACTATGGCTACACCTTC. It encodes CASSLAGTEDYGYTF.

In the case of this clone: This sample also contains other DNA sequences that code for the same CDR3. The gene calls are TRBV7-6 and TRBJ1-2; 7 bases fit TRBD1. The CDR3 consists of 13 residues. J lost 2 bases, V lost 5 bases, and 2 bases had no gene match. Germline V gene data show CDR1 as SGHVS and CDR2 as FNYEAQ. CDR3 nucleotide sequence: TGTGCCAGCAGCCCGACAGGGAACTATGGCTACACCTTC. Its translation: CASSPTGNYGYTF.

V gene TRBV6-5 combines with J gene TRBJ2-1; no clear D. The germline V gene encodes CDR1 MNHEY and CDR2 SVGAGI. The CDR3 totals 14 residues. V lost 7 bases and J lost 2, with 12 bases in between. CDR3 residues: CASKHPSPYNEQFF. The DNA for the CDR3 is TGTGCCAGCAAACACCCCAGTCCCTACAATGAGCAGTTCTTC.

The chain is built from TRBV28 and TRBJ1-2, with a weak D call TRBD1 (5 bases). V lost 4 bases, J lost 4 bases, and 16 bases lay in between. Germline CDR1 and CDR2: MDHEN and SYDVKM. The CDR3 has 15 amino acids. As DNA, the CDR3 is TGTGCCAGCAGTTCGACCAGTACAGGTTCCTATGGCTACACCTTC. Residues: CASSSTSTGSYGYTF.

The rearrangement joins TRBV9 to TRBJ2-3; D is uncertain. CDR3 length: 14 amino acids. Per germline, CDR1 SGDLS and CDR2 YYNGEE. Trimming removed 0 bases from V and 0 bases from J, with 5 bases in between. The CDR3 nucleotides are TGTGCCAGCAGCGTAGTTTCAAGCACAGATACGCAGTATTTT. Translated, it gives CASSVVSSTDTQYF.

This chain connects TRBV6-6 to TRBJ1-1; D remains unclear. CDR1 is MNHNY and CDR2 is SVGAGI in the germline V gene (reference sequence). V lost 7 bases, J lost 5 bases, and 14 bases lay in between. CDR3 length: 13 amino acids. The CDR3: CASTNRQDTEAFF. CDR3 DNA sequence: TGTGCCAGCACTAACCGCCAGGATACTGAAGCTTTCTTT.

This clone turned up a few times. The rearrangement joins TRBV5-6 to TRBJ1-2; D is uncertain. The germline V gene has CDR1 SGHDT and CDR2 YYEEEE. Trimming took off 1 base at V and 4 bases at J, with 5 bases between the two ends. CDR3 length equals 12 residues. The CDR3 loop is CASSLFRYGYTF. The CDR3 DNA reads as TGTGCCAGCAGCTTGTTCCGCTATGGCTACACCTTC.

The chain couples TRBV12-3 or TRBV12-4 to TRBJ1-4, with D hard to call. This CDR3 region has 13 residues. The V gene lost 0 bases and the J gene lost 8 bases, with 7 bases spanning the gap. The CDR3 nucleotides read TGTGCCAGCAGTTTAGCCGGGGTCGAAAAACTGTTTTTT. This gives the protein CASSLAGVEKLFF.

The rearrangement links TRBV5-4 to TRBJ2-7, with D possibly TRBD1 on 6 matching bases. Trimming removed 0 bases from V and 4 bases from J, with 11 bases in between. The germline CDR1 and CDR2 sequences are SGHNT and YYREEE (reference sequence). The CDR3 totals 14 residues. In nucleotides, the CDR3 is TGTGCCAGCAGCTTGGGCAGGGGATCTTACGAGCAGTACTTC. Protein: CASSLGRGSYEQYF.

The chain has TRBV5-6 and TRBJ1-6; D is possibly TRBD1 (5 bases). V was cut by 2 bases and J by 7 bases, with 13 bases left in between. Germline values: CDR1 SGHDT, CDR2 YYEEEE. The CDR3 has 15 amino acids. The CDR3, as DNA: TGTGCCAGCAGCTTTGGGCCAGGGTTAAATTCACCCCTCCACTTT. This sequence encodes CASSFGPGLNSPLHF.

The rearrangement links TRBV25-1 to TRBJ1-4; tentatively, D is TRBD1 (6 bases). The CDR3 has 13 amino acids. Germline V gene data show CDR1 as MGHDK and CDR2 as SYGVNS. CDR3 region: CASHRESNEKLFF. CDR3 in DNA: TGTGCTTCCCACAGGGAGTCTAATGAAAAACTGTTTTTT.

The V and J genes are TRBV24-1 and TRBJ2-1; unclear D gene. V was trimmed by 9 bases and J by 1 base, leaving 9 bases between them. The CDR3 spans 13 residues. Per germline, CDR1 KGHDR and CDR2 SFDVKD. The CDR3 nucleotides read TGTGCCACCGAGGCGGAGTCCTACAATGAGCAGTTCTTC. It encodes CATEAESYNEQFF.

This chain links TRBV20-1 with TRBJ2-6; perhaps TRBD1 as D (5 bases). Germline V gene data show CDR1 as DFQATT and CDR2 as SNEGSKA (reference sequence). This CDR3 is 18 amino acids long. The V gene lost 3 bases and the J gene lost 0 bases, with 18 bases spanning the gap. The CDR3 nucleotides read TGCAGTGCTAGTTCCCCCAGGGTTGCCCACTCTGGGGCCAACGTCCTGACTTTC. This translates into CSASSPRVAHSGANVLTF.

This chain connects TRBV6-6 to TRBJ2-2; tentatively, D is TRBD2 (6 bases). The CDR3 spans 15 residues. Germline lookup yields CDR1 MNHNY and CDR2 SVGAGI (reference sequence). V shed 6 bases and J shed 1 base, with 12 bases lying between them. As DNA, the CDR3 is TGTGCCAGCAGCTACAGCGGGCGGAACACCGGGGAGCTGTTTTTT. Amino acid sequence: CASSYSGRNTGELFF.

The rearrangement joins TRBV30 to TRBJ1-5; no clear D. The germline V gene has CDR1 GTSNPN and CDR2 SVGIG (reference sequence). V lost 5 bases and J 5 bases, leaving 13 bases between the germline ends. The CDR3 spans 13 residues. CDR3 coding DNA: TGTGCCTGGTCTCGGAGGGATGATCAGCCCCAGCATTTT. Translating gives CAWSRRDDQPQHF. Full variable domain (remainder filled in from reference TRBV30 and TRBJ1-5): SQTIHQWPATLVQPVGSPLSLECTVEGTSNPNLYWYRQAAGRGLQLLFYSVGIGQISSEVPQNLSASRPQDRQFILSSKKLLLSDSGFYLCAWSRRDDQPQHFGDGTRLSIL.

V usage is TRBV6-5 and J usage is TRBJ1-4; D remains ambiguous. The germline V gene has CDR1 MNHEY and CDR2 SVGAGI. V dropped 6 bases and J dropped 2 bases, with 10 bases sitting between them. The CDR3 has 14 residues. Here the CDR3 reads CASRAGGTNEKLFF. CDR3 DNA sequence: TGTGCCAGCAGAGCAGGAGGCACTAATGAAAAACTGTTTTTT.